This TCR beta chain stems from a study of cytomegalovirus exposure and HLA in healthy donors. In the study overall: HLA-typed donors contributed some 83 million unique TCRs, which were held in an early data release. General study results and limits: Near-uniform donor sequencing depth was presumed by presence/absence analyses. In an earlier analysis, in approximately 570 donors, most V segments appeared productive either ~87% or ~30% of the time.

PCR amplification relied on 60 Vbeta primers (plus 13 Jbeta primers). Measured with immunoSEQ multiplex PCR; TCRdb has only the in-frame clones, and not every one. This sample has about 89,000 clones, with less than 75% found just once. Germline V gives CDR1 MNHEY, CDR2 SVGAGI. V lost 2 bases, J lost 2 bases, and 7 bases lay in between. The CDR3 has 13 residues. Concerning this clone: Its antigen is undetermined.

The rearrangement uses TRBV6-5 and TRBJ2-7; the D gene is possibly TRBD1 (5 bases). This clonotype originated in a man aged 25 to 40 in good health and CMV-seronegative. The specimen sequenced was PBMCs. CDR3 residues: CASSYGRAYEQYF. The CDR3 nucleotides are TGTGCCAGCAGTTACGGCAGGGCCTACGAGCAGTACTTC.